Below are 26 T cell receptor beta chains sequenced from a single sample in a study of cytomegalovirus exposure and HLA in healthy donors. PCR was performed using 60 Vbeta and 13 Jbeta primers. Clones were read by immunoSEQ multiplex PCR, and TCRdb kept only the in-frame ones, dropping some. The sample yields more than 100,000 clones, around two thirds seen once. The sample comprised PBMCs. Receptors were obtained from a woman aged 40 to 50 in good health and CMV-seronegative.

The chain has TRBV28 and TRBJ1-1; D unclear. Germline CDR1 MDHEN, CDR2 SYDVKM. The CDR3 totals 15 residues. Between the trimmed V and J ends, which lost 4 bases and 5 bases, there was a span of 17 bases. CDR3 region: CASSSYSTLLTEAFF. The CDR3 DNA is TGTGCCAGCAGTTCTTACTCCACCCTACTGACTGAAGCTTTCTTT.

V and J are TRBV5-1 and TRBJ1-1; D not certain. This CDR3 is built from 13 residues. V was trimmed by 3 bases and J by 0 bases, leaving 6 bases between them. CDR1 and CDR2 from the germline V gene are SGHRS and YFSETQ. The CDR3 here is CASSYTVNTEAFF. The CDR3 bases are TGCGCCAGCAGCTACACAGTGAACACTGAAGCTTTCTTT. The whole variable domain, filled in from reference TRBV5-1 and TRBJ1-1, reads KAGVTQTPRYLIKTRGQQVTLSCSPISGHRSVSWYQQTPGQGLQFLFEYFSETQRNKGNFPGRFSGRQFSNSRSEMNVSTLELGDSALYLCASSYTVNTEAFFGQGTRLTVV.

CDR3 residues: CASLPGGSNYGYTF. In nucleotides, the CDR3 is TGTGCCAGCCTACCCGGGGGGAGTAACTATGGCTACACCTTC. The chain couples TRBV7-8 to TRBJ1-2; D may be TRBD1 (5 bases). The CDR3 extends over 14 amino acids. V shed 8 bases and J shed 1 base, with 14 bases lying between them. Looked up from germline, CDR1 is SGHVS and CDR2 is FQNEAQ.

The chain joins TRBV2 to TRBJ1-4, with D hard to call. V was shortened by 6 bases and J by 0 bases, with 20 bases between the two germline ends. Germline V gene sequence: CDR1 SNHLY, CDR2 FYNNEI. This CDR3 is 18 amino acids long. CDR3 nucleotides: TGTGCCAGCAGGTCACCCGTTGGGAGAATCACAACTAATGAAAAACTGTTTTTT. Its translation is CASRSPVGRITTNEKLFF.

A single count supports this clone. CDR3 sequence: CASSLQGAQGVGLYGYTF. CDR3 coding DNA: TGCGCCAGCAGCCTTCAGGGCGCACAAGGAGTCGGGCTGTATGGCTACACCTTC. The genes are TRBV5-1 and TRBJ1-2; possible D gene TRBD1, 5 bases. CDR3 length equals 18 residues. Deletions cut 4 bases from V and 5 bases from J, with 27 bases between. Per germline, CDR1 SGHRS and CDR2 YFSETQ.

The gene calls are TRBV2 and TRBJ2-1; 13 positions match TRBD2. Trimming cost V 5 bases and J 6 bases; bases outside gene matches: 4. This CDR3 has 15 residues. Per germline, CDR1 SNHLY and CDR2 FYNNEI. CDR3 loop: CASSFTSGGANEQFF. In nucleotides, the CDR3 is TGTGCCAGCAGTTTTACTAGCGGGGGGGCCAATGAGCAGTTCTTC.

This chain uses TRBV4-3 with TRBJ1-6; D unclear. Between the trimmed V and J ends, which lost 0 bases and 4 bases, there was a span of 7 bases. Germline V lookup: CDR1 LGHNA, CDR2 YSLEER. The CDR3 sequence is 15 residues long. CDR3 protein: CASSQEGVYNSPLHF. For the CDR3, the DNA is TGCGCCAGCAGCCAAGAAGGAGTTTATAATTCACCCCTCCACTTT.

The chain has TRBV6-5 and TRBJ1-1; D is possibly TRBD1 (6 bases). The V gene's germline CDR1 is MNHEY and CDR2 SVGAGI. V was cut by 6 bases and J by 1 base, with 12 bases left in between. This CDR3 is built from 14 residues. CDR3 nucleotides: TGTGCCAGCAGGGACAGACTATGGAACACTGAAGCTTTCTTT. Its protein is CASRDRLWNTEAFF.

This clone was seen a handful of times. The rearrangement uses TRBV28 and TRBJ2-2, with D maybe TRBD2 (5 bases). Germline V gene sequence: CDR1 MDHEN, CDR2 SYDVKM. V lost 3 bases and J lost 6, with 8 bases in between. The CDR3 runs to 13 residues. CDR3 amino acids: CASSLRAAGELFF. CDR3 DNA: TGTGCCAGCAGTTTGAGGGCGGCCGGGGAGCTGTTTTTT.

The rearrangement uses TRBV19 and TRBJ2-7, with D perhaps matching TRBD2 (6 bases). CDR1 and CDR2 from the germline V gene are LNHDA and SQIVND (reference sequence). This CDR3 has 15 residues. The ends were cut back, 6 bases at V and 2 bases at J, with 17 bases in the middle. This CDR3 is CASRISGLGTYEQYF. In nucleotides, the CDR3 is TGTGCCAGTAGAATTAGCGGACTCGGAACCTACGAGCAGTACTTC. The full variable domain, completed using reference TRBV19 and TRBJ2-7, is DGGITQSPKYLFRKEGQNVTLSCEQNLNHDAMYWYRQDPGQGLRLIYYSQIVNDFQKGDIAEGYSVSREKKESFPLTVTSAQKNPTAFYLCASRISGLGTYEQYFGPGTRLTVT.

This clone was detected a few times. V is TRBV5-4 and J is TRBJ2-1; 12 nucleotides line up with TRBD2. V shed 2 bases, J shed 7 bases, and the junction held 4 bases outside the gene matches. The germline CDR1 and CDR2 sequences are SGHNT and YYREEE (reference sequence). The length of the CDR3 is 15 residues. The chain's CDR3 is CASSFPSGGVNEQFF. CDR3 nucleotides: TGTGCCAGCAGCTTTCCTAGCGGGGGGGTAAATGAGCAGTTCTTC.

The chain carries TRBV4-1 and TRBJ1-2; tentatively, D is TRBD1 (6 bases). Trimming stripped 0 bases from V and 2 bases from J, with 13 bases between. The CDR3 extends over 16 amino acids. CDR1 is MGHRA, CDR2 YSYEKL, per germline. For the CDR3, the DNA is TGCGCCAGCAGCCAAGAAGCCGGGACACCAAACTATGGCTACACCTTC. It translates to CASSQEAGTPNYGYTF.

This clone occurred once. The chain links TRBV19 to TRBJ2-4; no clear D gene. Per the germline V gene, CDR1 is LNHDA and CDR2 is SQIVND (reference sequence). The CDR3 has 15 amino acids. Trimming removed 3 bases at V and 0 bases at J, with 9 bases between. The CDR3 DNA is TGTGCCAGTAGTATGGTGGGCCTAGCCAAAAACATTCAGTACTTC. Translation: CASSMVGLAKNIQYF.

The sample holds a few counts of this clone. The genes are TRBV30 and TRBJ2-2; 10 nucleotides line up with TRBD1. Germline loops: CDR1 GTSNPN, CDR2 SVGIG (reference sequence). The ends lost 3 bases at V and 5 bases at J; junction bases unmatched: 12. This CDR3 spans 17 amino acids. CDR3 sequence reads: CAWSRSPGQGRTGELFF. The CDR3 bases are TGTGCCTGGAGCCGATCTCCGGGACAGGGGAGGACCGGGGAGCTGTTTTTT.

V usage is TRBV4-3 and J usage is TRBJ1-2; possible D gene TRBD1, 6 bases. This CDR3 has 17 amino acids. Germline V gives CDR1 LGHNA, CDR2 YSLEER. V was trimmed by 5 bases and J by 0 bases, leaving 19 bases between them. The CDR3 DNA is TGCGCCAGCAGCGTAAGCAGGACAGCTCCACCTAACTATGGCTACACCTTC. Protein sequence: CASSVSRTAPPNYGYTF.

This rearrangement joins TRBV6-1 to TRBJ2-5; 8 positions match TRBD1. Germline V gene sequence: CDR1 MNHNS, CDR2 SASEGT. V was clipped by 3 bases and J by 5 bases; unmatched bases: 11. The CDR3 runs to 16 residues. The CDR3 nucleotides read TGTGCCAGCAGTGAGGCCCTTGGACAGGGAACGGAGACCCAGTACTTC. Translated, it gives CASSEALGQGTETQYF.

Here the CDR3 reads CASIGRDRVSYEQYF. CDR3 sequence (DNA): TGTGCCAGCATCGGACGGGACAGGGTCTCCTACGAGCAGTACTTC. This chain connects TRBV6-1 to TRBJ2-7, with 9 bases identical to TRBD1. The CDR3 loop spans 15 amino acids. Trimming at V came to 7 bases and at J to 0 bases, leaving 7 bases not matched to a gene. Germline loops: CDR1 MNHNS, CDR2 SASEGT.

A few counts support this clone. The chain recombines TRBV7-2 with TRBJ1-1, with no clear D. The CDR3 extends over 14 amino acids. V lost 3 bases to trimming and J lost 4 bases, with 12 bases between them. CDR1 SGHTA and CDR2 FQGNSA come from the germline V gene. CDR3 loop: CASSFRFAGTEAFF. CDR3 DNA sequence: TGTGCCAGCAGCTTTCGGTTCGCGGGCACTGAAGCTTTCTTT.

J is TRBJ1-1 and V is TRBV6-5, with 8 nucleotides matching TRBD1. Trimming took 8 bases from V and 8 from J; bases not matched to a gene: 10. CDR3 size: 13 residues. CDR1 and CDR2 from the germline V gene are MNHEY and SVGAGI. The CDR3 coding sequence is TGTGCCAGCCTGGGGCAGGGGGCGATGGAAGCTTTCTTT. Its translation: CASLGQGAMEAFF.

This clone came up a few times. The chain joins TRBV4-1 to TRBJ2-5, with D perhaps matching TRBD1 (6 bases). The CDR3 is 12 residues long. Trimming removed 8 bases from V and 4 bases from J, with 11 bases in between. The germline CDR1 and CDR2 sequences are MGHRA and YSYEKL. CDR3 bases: TGCGCCAGCCAAGGGGGTGGAGAGACCCAGTACTTC. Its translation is CASQGGGETQYF.

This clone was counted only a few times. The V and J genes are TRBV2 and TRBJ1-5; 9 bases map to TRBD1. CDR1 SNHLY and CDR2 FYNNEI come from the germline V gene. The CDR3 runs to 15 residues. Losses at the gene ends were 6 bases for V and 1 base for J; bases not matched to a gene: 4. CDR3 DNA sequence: TGTGCCAGCAGGGGAGGACAGGGGAGCAATCAGCCCCAGCATTTT. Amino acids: CASRGGQGSNQPQHF. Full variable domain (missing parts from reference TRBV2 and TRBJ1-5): EPEVTQTPSHQVTQMGQEVILRCVPISNHLYFYWYRQILGQKVEFLVSFYNNEISEKSEIFDDQFSVERPDGSNFTLKIRSTKLEDSAMYFCASRGGQGSNQPQHFGDGTRLSIL.

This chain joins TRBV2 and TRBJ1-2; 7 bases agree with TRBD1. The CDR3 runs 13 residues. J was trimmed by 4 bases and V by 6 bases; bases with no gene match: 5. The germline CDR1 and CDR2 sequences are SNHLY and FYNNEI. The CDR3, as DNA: TGTGCCAGCAGCGCGGACAGGTTCTATGGCTACACCTTC. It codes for CASSADRFYGYTF.

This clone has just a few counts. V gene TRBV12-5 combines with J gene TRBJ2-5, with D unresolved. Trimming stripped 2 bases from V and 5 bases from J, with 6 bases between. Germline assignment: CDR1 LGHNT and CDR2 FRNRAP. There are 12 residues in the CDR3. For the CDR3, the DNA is TGTGCTAGTGGTTTGATTCTCGAGACCCAGTACTTC. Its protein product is CASGLILETQYF.

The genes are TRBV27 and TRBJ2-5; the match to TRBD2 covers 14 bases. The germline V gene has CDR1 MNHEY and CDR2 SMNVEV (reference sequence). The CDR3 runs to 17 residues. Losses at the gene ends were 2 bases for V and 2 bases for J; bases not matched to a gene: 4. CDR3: CASSLGTSGGGQETQYF. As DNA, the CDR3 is TGTGCCAGCAGTTTAGGGACTAGCGGGGGAGGGCAAGAGACCCAGTACTTC.

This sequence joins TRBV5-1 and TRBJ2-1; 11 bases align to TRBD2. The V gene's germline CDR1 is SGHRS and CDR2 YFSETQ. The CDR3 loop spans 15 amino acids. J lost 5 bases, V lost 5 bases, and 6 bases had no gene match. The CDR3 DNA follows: TGCGCCAGCAGATCTCTAGCGGGGGGAAACAATGAGCAGTTCTTC. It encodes CASRSLAGGNNEQFF.

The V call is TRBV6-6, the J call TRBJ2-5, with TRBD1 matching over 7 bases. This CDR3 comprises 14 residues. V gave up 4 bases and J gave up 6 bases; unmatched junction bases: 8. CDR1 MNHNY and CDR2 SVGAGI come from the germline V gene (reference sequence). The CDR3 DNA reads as TGTGCCAGCAGTTGGAGTGAGGGGGCAAAGACCCAGTACTTC. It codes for CASSWSEGAKTQYF.